Listed below are T cell receptor beta chains from one sample, sequenced in a study of blood T cell repertoires in COVID-19. Here immunoSEQ multiplex PCR was the method, and the copy in TCRdb shows in-frame clones only, minus some. The sample contains about 51,000 clones, approximately 84% of which appear only once. The sequenced sample was peripheral blood. The receptors stem from a man aged 50-59 years with acute or convalescent COVID-19. Both conserved end residues are trimmed from each CDR3. Fields, in order: V gene, clone size, CDR3 protein. The size of a clone is reported for some rows only, either as once, few or many, or as a class for expanded clones.

V gene: TRBV6-1; clone size: -; CDR3 protein: ASSEPGGEKLF
V gene: TRBV7-8; clone size: -; CDR3 protein: ASSFLRLAPTGELF
V gene: TRBV2; clone size: once; CDR3 protein: ASSEGPAGLGDTQY
V gene: TRBV20-1; clone size: -; CDR3 protein: SASRGGDYGYT
V gene: TRBV3-1/TRBV3-2; clone size: -; CDR3 protein: ASSLRGGPGNTIY
V gene: TRBV5-1; clone size: -; CDR3 protein: ATGAANTGELF
V gene: TRBV5-6; clone size: -; CDR3 protein: ASSFGRANYEQY
V gene: TRBV6-5; clone size: -; CDR3 protein: ASSRAASSYNEQF
V gene: TRBV29-1; clone size: -; CDR3 protein: SVEGQMNTEAF
V gene: TRBV29-1; clone size: -; CDR3 protein: SVEGHRGLYNEQF
V gene: TRBV7-6; clone size: -; CDR3 protein: ASSAYPSDRPYEQY
V gene: TRBV19; clone size: -; CDR3 protein: ASSVSGRRYGELF
V gene: TRBV4-2; clone size: -; CDR3 protein: ASSLRLAGGRVPDTQY
V gene: TRBV3-1/TRBV3-2; clone size: -; CDR3 protein: ASSQQQNTEAF
V gene: TRBV29-1; clone size: -; CDR3 protein: SGATGTIGNEQF
V gene: TRBV11-2; clone size: medium-sized; CDR3 protein: ASSVGTANTGELF
V gene: TRBV19; clone size: -; CDR3 protein: ASRYSTGNTIY
V gene: TRBV5-1; clone size: -; CDR3 protein: ASSLAGTGINTGELF
V gene: TRBV5-1; clone size: -; CDR3 protein: ASSPGQGWDTQY
V gene: TRBV7-3; clone size: -; CDR3 protein: ASSLGLSTDTQY
V gene: TRBV6-5; clone size: -; CDR3 protein: ASGGRYQETQY
V gene: TRBV4-1; clone size: -; CDR3 protein: ASSSRTSGEAYEQY
V gene: TRBV13; clone size: -; CDR3 protein: ASSSVLAGISDTQY
V gene: TRBV7-3; clone size: -; CDR3 protein: ASSPGQGEGYT
V gene: TRBV5-5; clone size: -; CDR3 protein: ASSLFGANYEQY
V gene: TRBV9; clone size: -; CDR3 protein: ASSPRGGTYNEQF
V gene: TRBV5-1; clone size: -; CDR3 protein: ASSWAGRGAAATNEKLF
V gene: TRBV6-5; clone size: -; CDR3 protein: ASSYLGGDYGYT
V gene: TRBV18; clone size: -; CDR3 protein: ASSPPFQDTQY
V gene: TRBV6-5; clone size: -; CDR3 protein: ASSRTGGHNSPLH
V gene: TRBV28; clone size: -; CDR3 protein: ASSWQGGGNTEAF
V gene: TRBV27; clone size: -; CDR3 protein: ASSLASGRSSPLH
V gene: TRBV7-9; clone size: -; CDR3 protein: ASSTPGQGEPDTQY
V gene: TRBV20-1; clone size: -; CDR3 protein: GGQSGNTIY
V gene: TRBV6-6; clone size: -; CDR3 protein: ASSYFSSVNTEAF
V gene: TRBV12-3/TRBV12-4; clone size: -; CDR3 protein: ASSSGVGGGYT
V gene: TRBV14; clone size: -; CDR3 protein: ASSQDSGSSEKLF
V gene: TRBV5-6; clone size: -; CDR3 protein: ASSSSPSSGKAF
V gene: TRBV2; clone size: -; CDR3 protein: ASSVAGAGELF
V gene: TRBV23-1; clone size: -; CDR3 protein: ASSHSTGGFEYGYT
V gene: TRBV7-9; clone size: -; CDR3 protein: ASSSRQGVLDEQY
V gene: TRBV6-4; clone size: -; CDR3 protein: ASSEGMRGEKLF
V gene: TRBV6-5; clone size: -; CDR3 protein: ASKSSTDTQY
V gene: TRBV28; clone size: -; CDR3 protein: ASSPLKEVPETQY
V gene: TRBV19; clone size: -; CDR3 protein: ASSIGSGTEAF